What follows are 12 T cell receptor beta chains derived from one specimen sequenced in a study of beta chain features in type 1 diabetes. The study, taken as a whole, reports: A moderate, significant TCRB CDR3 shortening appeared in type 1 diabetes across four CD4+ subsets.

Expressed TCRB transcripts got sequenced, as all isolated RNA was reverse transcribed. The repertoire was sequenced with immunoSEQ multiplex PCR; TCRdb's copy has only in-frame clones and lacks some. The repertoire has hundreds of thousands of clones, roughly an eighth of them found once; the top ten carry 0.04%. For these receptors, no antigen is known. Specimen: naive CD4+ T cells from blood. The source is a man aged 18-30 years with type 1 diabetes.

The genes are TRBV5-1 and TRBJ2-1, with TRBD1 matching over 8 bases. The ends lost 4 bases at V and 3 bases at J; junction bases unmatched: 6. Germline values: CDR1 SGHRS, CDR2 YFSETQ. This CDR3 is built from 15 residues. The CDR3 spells CASSLGQVNYNEQFF. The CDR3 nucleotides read TGCGCCAGCAGCCTGGGACAGGTGAACTACAATGAGCAGTTCTTC.

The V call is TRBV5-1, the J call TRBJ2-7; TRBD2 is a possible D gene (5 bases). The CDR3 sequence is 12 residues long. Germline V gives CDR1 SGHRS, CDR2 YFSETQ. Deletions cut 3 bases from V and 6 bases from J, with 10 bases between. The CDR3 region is CASSSGRGEQYF. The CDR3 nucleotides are TGCGCCAGCAGCTCAGGACGGGGCGAGCAGTACTTC.

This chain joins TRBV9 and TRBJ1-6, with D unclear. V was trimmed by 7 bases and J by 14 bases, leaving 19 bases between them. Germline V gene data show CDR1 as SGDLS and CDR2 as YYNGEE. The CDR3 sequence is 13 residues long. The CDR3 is CASATSANLALHF. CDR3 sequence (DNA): TGTGCCAGCGCCACGTCGGCGAATCTAGCCCTCCACTTT.

CDR3 protein: CASSSRGPVMETQYF. The DNA for the CDR3 is TGTGCCAGCAGTAGCCGAGGCCCCGTCATGGAGACCCAGTACTTC. The chain recombines TRBV11-2 with TRBJ2-5; no definite D call. V was clipped by 6 bases and J by 5 bases, with 19 bases between them. The germline gives CDR1 SGHAT, CDR2 FQNNGV. The CDR3 has 15 residues. The complete variable domain, with remaining parts taken from reference TRBV11-2 and TRBJ2-5, reads EAGVAQSPRYKIIEKRQSVAFWCNPISGHATLYWYQQILGQGPKLLIQFQNNGVVDDSQLPKDRFSAERLKGVDSTLKIQPAKLEDSAVYLCASSSRGPVMETQYFGPGTRLLVL.

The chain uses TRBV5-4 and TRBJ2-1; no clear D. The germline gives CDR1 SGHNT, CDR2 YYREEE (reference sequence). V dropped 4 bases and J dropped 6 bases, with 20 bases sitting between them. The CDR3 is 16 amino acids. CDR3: CASSGQDRTRFNEQFF. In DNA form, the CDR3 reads TGTGCCAGCAGCGGCCAGGACCGAACGCGTTTCAATGAGCAGTTCTTC.

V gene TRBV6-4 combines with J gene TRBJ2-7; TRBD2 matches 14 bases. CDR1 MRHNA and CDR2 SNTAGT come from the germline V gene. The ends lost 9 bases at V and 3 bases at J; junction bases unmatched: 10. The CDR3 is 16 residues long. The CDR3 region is CASAKDGTSGSYEQYF. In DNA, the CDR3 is TGTGCCAGTGCCAAGGACGGGACTAGCGGGAGCTACGAGCAGTACTTC.

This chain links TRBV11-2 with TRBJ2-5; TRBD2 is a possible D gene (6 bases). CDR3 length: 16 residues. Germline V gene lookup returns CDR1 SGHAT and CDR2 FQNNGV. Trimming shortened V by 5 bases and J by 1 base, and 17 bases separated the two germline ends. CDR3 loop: CASSPLPGGSQETQYF. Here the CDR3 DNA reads TGTGCCAGCAGCCCCCTCCCCGGGGGTAGCCAAGAGACCCAGTACTTC.

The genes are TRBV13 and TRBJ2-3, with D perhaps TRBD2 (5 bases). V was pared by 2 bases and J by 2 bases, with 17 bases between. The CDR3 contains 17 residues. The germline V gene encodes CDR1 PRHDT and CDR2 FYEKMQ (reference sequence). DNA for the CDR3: TGTGCCAGCAGCTTATGGGGTAGCGCGGCAATCACAGATACGCAGTATTTT. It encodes CASSLWGSAAITDTQYF.

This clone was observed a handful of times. DNA for the CDR3: TGTGCCAGCAAAAGGGACAGGGGTTACGAAAAACTGTTTTTT. Protein sequence: CASKRDRGYEKLFF. The J gene is TRBJ1-4, the V gene TRBV2, with 10 bases fitting TRBD1. The germline V gene encodes CDR1 SNHLY and CDR2 FYNNEI. The ends lost 7 bases at V and 8 bases at J; junction bases unmatched: 7. The CDR3 sequence is 14 residues long.

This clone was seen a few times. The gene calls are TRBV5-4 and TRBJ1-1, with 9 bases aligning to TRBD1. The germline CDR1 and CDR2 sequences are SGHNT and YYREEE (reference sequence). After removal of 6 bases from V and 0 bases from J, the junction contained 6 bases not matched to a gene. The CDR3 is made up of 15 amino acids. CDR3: CASTPRTGVNTEAFF. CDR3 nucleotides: TGTGCCAGCACCCCCCGGACAGGGGTGAACACTGAAGCTTTCTTT.

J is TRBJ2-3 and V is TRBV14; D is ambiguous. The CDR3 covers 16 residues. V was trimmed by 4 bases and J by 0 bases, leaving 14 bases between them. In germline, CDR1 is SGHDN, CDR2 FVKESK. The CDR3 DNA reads TGTGCCAGCAGCCCCGTCCGGGCGAGGAGCACAGATACGCAGTATTTT. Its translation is CASSPVRARSTDTQYF.

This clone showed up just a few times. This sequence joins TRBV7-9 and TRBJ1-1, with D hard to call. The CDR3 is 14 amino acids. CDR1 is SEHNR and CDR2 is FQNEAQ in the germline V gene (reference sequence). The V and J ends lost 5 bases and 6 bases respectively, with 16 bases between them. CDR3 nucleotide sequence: TGTGCCAGCAGCCCCTTCAGCGAAACCCCTGAAGCTTTCTTT. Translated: CASSPFSETPEAFF.